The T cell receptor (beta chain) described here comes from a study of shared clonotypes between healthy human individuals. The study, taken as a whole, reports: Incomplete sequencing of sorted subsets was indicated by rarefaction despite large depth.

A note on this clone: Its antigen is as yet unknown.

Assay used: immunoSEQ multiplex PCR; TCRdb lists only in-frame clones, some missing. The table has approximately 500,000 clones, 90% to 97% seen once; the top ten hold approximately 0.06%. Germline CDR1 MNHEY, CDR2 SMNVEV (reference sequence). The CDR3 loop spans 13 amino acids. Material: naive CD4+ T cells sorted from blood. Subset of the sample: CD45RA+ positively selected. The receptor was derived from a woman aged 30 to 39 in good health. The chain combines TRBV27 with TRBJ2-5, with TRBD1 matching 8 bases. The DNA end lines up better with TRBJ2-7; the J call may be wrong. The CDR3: CASSSRQGTEQYF. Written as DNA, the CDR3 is TGTGCCAGCAGCTCGCGACAGGGGACCGAGCAGTACTTC.